The 30 T cell receptor beta chains listed next were all sequenced from one sample in a study of cytomegalovirus exposure and HLA in healthy donors. Use of 60 Vbeta and 13 Jbeta primers characterized the PCR. The repertoire was sequenced with immunoSEQ multiplex PCR; TCRdb's copy has only in-frame clones and lacks some. This sample contains 55,000 to 85,000 clones. Sequenced sample: PBMCs. Receptor source: a woman in her 30s in good health and CMV-seronegative.

The chain is built from TRBV30 and TRBJ2-1, with D possibly TRBD1 on 6 matching bases. Germline CDR1 GTSNPN, CDR2 SVGIG (reference sequence). CDR3 length equals 11 residues. The germline V and J ends were trimmed by 2 bases and 9 bases, with 8 bases remaining between them. As DNA, the CDR3 is TGTGCCTGGAGTAGAGGGGGTGAGCAGTTCTTC. It translates to CAWSRGGEQFF.

The J gene is TRBJ2-7, the V gene TRBV9; 8 bases are a match to TRBD1. The germline V gene encodes CDR1 SGDLS and CDR2 YYNGEE. J lost 3 bases, V lost 4 bases, and 6 bases had no gene match. The CDR3 covers 14 residues. The CDR3 reads CASSPRDRIYEQYF. In DNA form, the CDR3 reads TGTGCCAGCAGCCCCCGGGACAGGATCTACGAGCAGTACTTC.

The chain uses TRBV10-3 and TRBJ2-5; 7 bases fit TRBD2. This CDR3 is 16 amino acids long. CDR1 ENHRY and CDR2 SYGVKD come from the germline V gene. J was trimmed by 5 bases and V by 4 bases; bases with no gene match: 13. The CDR3 DNA follows: TGTGCCATCAGTGCGGGTTCGGGAGGCCCCACCGAGACCCAGTACTTC. Its protein product is CAISAGSGGPTETQYF.

CDR3 in amino acids: CSARTSGDTGELFF. For the CDR3, the DNA is TGCAGCGCACGGACTAGCGGGGACACCGGGGAGCTGTTTTTT. V is TRBV29-1 and J is TRBJ2-2; 12 bases fit TRBD2. CDR1 and CDR2 (germline): SQVTM, ANQGSEA. This CDR3 region has 14 residues. V lost 7 bases to trimming and J lost 3 bases; unmatched junction nucleotides: 3.

The chain is built from TRBV27 and TRBJ2-7; D is possibly TRBD1 (6 bases). The CDR3 covers 14 residues. Per germline, CDR1 MNHEY and CDR2 SMNVEV (reference sequence). V lost 6 bases and J 2 bases, leaving 14 bases between the germline ends. CDR3 protein: CASRRGRGPYEQYF. The CDR3 nucleotides read TGTGCCAGCAGAAGGGGGAGAGGGCCCTACGAGCAGTACTTC.

V usage is TRBV6-1 and J usage is TRBJ2-5, with D unresolved. V lost 3 bases and J 5 bases, leaving 16 bases between the germline ends. Germline-derived CDR1 and CDR2 are MNHNS and SASEGT. CDR3 length: 15 amino acids. The CDR3 here is CASSDPGRIAETQYF. CDR3 bases: TGTGCCAGCAGTGACCCAGGCCGGATCGCGGAGACCCAGTACTTC.

This chain joins TRBV30 and TRBJ2-3; 9 bases match TRBD1. CDR1 and CDR2 (germline): GTSNPN, SVGIG (reference sequence). The CDR3 runs 13 residues. V dropped 0 bases and J dropped 10; count of bases not matched to a gene: 5. Here the CDR3 DNA reads TGTGCCTGGAGTGTATCGGGACAGGGAGCGCAGTATTTT. Residues: CAWSVSGQGAQYF.

V usage is TRBV5-4 and J usage is TRBJ1-1; D uncertain. V was cut by 0 bases and J by 3 bases, with 12 bases left in between. The germline V gene encodes CDR1 SGHNT and CDR2 YYREEE (reference sequence). The CDR3 contains 15 residues. In DNA form, the CDR3 reads TGTGCCAGCAGCTTGGAAAGCCTGGGCTACACTGAAGCTTTCTTT. Translation: CASSLESLGYTEAFF.

The rearrangement links TRBV6-6 to TRBJ2-7; TRBD2 agrees at 9 bases. This CDR3 spans 14 amino acids. V gave up 6 bases and J gave up 4 bases; unmatched junction bases: 7. CDR1 is MNHNY and CDR2 is SVGAGI in the germline V gene (reference sequence). CDR3 DNA sequence: TGTGCCAGCAGCCGACTAGCGGAGAGTTACGAGCAGTACTTC. This codes for CASSRLAESYEQYF.

The V and J genes are TRBV25-1 and TRBJ2-1; 7 bases match TRBD2. V shed 1 base and J 5 bases; nucleotides not matched to a gene: 5. This CDR3 spans 15 amino acids. Per the germline V gene, CDR1 is MGHDK and CDR2 is SYGVNS. The CDR3 region is CASSESGSGDNEQFF. The CDR3 DNA is TGTGCCAGCAGTGAATCAGGAAGCGGGGACAATGAGCAGTTCTTC.

The V and J genes are TRBV6-1 and TRBJ2-5; TRBD2 agrees at 10 bases. The V and J ends lost 4 bases and 7 bases, in that order; junction bases with no gene match: 9. The germline V gene encodes CDR1 MNHNS and CDR2 SASEGT. There are 15 residues in the CDR3. CDR3 in DNA: TGTGCCAGCAGTGCAGCACTAGCGGGAATGGTGACCCAGTACTTC. Its translation is CASSAALAGMVTQYF.

This chain connects TRBV5-6 to TRBJ2-2; TRBD2 matches 7 bases. With V trimmed by 3 bases and J by 4 bases, 3 bases remained unmatched. Germline V lookup: CDR1 SGHDT, CDR2 YYEEEE. This CDR3 has 14 amino acids. The CDR3 sequence is CASSSSGGTGELFF. CDR3 DNA sequence: TGTGCCAGCAGCTCTAGCGGAGGCACCGGGGAGCTGTTTTTT.

The chain joins TRBV5-3 to TRBJ1-5; 9 bases map to TRBD1. TRBV5-3 is labeled an ORF, and its function is uncertain. Trimming cost V 6 bases and J 3 bases; bases outside gene matches: 16. This CDR3 region has 18 residues. The CDR3 loop reads CARNRGDREGKDNQPQHF. CDR3 sequence (DNA): TGTGCCAGAAATCGAGGGGACAGGGAAGGGAAGGACAATCAGCCCCAGCATTTT.

The chain is built from TRBV15 and TRBJ2-3; 7 bases are shared with TRBD2. CDR1 LNHNV and CDR2 YYDKDF come from the germline V gene (reference sequence). V dropped 8 bases and J dropped 3; count of bases not matched to a gene: 11. The CDR3 length is 15 residues. The CDR3 spells CATDFGGSATDTQYF. Here the CDR3 DNA reads TGTGCCACCGACTTCGGCGGGAGTGCGACAGATACGCAGTATTTT.

This chain uses TRBV27 with TRBJ2-7; possibly TRBD2 for D (7 bases). V dropped 6 bases and J dropped 3 bases, with 18 bases sitting between them. CDR1 MNHEY and CDR2 SMNVEV come from the germline V gene (reference sequence). The CDR3 consists of 15 residues. In DNA, the CDR3 is TGTGCCAGCAGCTTAAAGGGGGGGACTGGCTACGAGCAGTACTTC. Translation gives CASSLKGGTGYEQYF.

The CDR3 is CATSGTTGYEQYF. In nucleotides, the CDR3 is TGTGCCACCAGCGGAACCACAGGGTATGAGCAGTACTTC. V and J are TRBV15 and TRBJ2-7; a possible D gene is TRBD1 (6 bases). Looked up from germline, CDR1 is LNHNV and CDR2 is YYDKDF (reference sequence). This CDR3 is built from 13 residues. V lost 5 bases, J lost 7 bases, and 15 bases lay in between.

This chain joins TRBV28 and TRBJ2-7; 9 positions agree with TRBD1. The CDR3 runs 15 residues. From germline, CDR1 is MDHEN and CDR2 SYDVKM. The V segment lost 5 bases and the J segment 3 bases; nucleotides outside the gene matches: 8. CDR3 in DNA: TGTGCCAGCAGTCGCCTCGGGGACAGGGTCTACGAGCAGTACTTC. Amino acid sequence: CASSRLGDRVYEQYF.

This chain connects TRBV4-1 to TRBJ2-1; D gene ambiguous. Trimming cost V 0 bases and J 0 bases, with 6 bases left between them. The germline V gene encodes CDR1 MGHRA and CDR2 YSYEKL. The CDR3 loop spans 15 amino acids. The CDR3 nucleotides are TGCGCCAGCAGCCAAGAGGTGAGCTCCTACAATGAGCAGTTCTTC. This sequence encodes CASSQEVSSYNEQFF.

The genes are TRBV4-1 and TRBJ2-7, with 7 bases identical to TRBD2. The CDR3 consists of 15 residues. V lost 6 bases to trimming and J lost 7 bases; unmatched junction nucleotides: 15. Germline CDR1 is MGHRA and CDR2 is YSYEKL. CDR3 DNA: TGCGCCAGCAGTCCTTACCTCGGGCCGGGAGGTGAGCAGTACTTC. Translating it yields CASSPYLGPGGEQYF.

The chain joins TRBV4-3 to TRBJ2-2; unclear D gene. Germline values: CDR1 LGHNA, CDR2 YSLEER. Trimming pared 3 bases from V and 7 bases from J, leaving 15 bases between. This CDR3 has 15 residues. The CDR3 is CASSQEEAVSGELFF. CDR3 coding DNA: TGCGCCAGCAGCCAGGAAGAGGCGGTAAGCGGGGAGCTGTTTTTT.

The chain couples TRBV29-1 to TRBJ2-2; 7 bases are a match to TRBD1. The CDR3 loop spans 13 amino acids. V trimming: 0 bases; J trimming: 6 bases; junction bases outside the gene matches: 1. Germline V gene sequence: CDR1 SQVTM, CDR2 ANQGSEA. The CDR3 nucleotides are TGCAGCGTTGAAGATCAGGGGGCCGGGGAGCTGTTTTTT. Protein sequence: CSVEDQGAGELFF.

V gene TRBV29-1 combines with J gene TRBJ1-4; 7 nucleotides agree with TRBD1. CDR1 is SQVTM and CDR2 is ANQGSEA in the germline V gene. The CDR3 loop spans 11 amino acids. Unmatched junction bases numbered 1, after V lost 5 bases and J lost 7 bases. The DNA of the CDR3 is TGCAGCGTTCACAGGGGTGAAAAACTGTTTTTT. This translates into CSVHRGEKLFF. The complete variable domain, with remaining parts taken from reference TRBV29-1 and TRBJ1-4, reads SAVISQKPSRDICQRGTSLTIQCQVDSQVTMMFWYRQQPGQSLTLIATANQGSEATYESGFVIDKFPISRPNLTFSTLTVSNMSPEDSSIYLCSVHRGEKLFFGSGTQLSVL.

CDR3 protein: CASSLESEQFF. CDR3 DNA sequence: TGTGCCAGCAGTTTAGAGAGTGAGCAGTTCTTC. This chain links TRBV28 with TRBJ2-1; D is ambiguous. Trimming cost V 2 bases and J 9 bases, with 5 bases left between them. Germline V gene data show CDR1 as MDHEN and CDR2 as SYDVKM. The CDR3 contains 11 residues.

This chain joins TRBV18 and TRBJ1-1, with D hard to call. The V and J ends lost 1 base and 1 base respectively, with 10 bases between them. This CDR3 has 15 amino acids. Germline V CDR1 and CDR2: KGHSH, LQKENI. The CDR3 DNA sequence: TGTGCCAGCTCACCACTGGAGATCCCGAACACTGAAGCTTTCTTT. It specifies CASSPLEIPNTEAFF.

V is TRBV18 and J is TRBJ2-6, with D maybe TRBD1 (5 bases). The germline V gene encodes CDR1 KGHSH and CDR2 LQKENI. V was shortened by 1 base and J by 3 bases, with 16 bases between the two germline ends. The CDR3 has 18 amino acids. Here the CDR3 DNA reads TGTGCCAGCTCACCACGTCGTCAGGGTCTGTTTGGGGCCAACGTCCTGACTTTC. Amino acid sequence: CASSPRRQGLFGANVLTF. Based on the CDR3 plus reference TRBV18 and TRBJ2-6, the full variable domain is NAGVMQNPRHLVRRRGQEARLRCSPMKGHSHVYWYRQLPEEGLKFMVYLQKENIIDESGMPKERFSAEFPKEGPSILRIQQVVRGDSAAYFCASSPRRQGLFGANVLTFGAGSRLTVL.

J is TRBJ2-7 and V is TRBV27; TRBD1 matches 7 bases. The CDR3 consists of 12 residues. J was trimmed by 6 bases and V by 7 bases; bases with no gene match: 6. The germline V gene encodes CDR1 MNHEY and CDR2 SMNVEV (reference sequence). The DNA of the CDR3 is TGTGCCAGCAAAAAGACAGGGTTCGAGCAGTACTTC. Amino acids: CASKKTGFEQYF.

V is TRBV2 and J is TRBJ1-1; 7 bases fit TRBD1. Germline CDR1 SNHLY, CDR2 FYNNEI. V was pared by 8 bases and J by 5 bases, with 5 bases of the junction left unmatched. CDR3 length equals 12 residues. In DNA form, the CDR3 reads TGTGCCAGCCAGGGGGTAGGGACTGAAGCTTTCTTT. It encodes CASQGVGTEAFF. Filled out from reference TRBV2 and TRBJ1-1, the complete variable domain reads EPEVTQTPSHQVTQMGQEVILRCVPISNHLYFYWYRQILGQKVEFLVSFYNNEISEKSEIFDDQFSVERPDGSNFTLKIRSTKLEDSAMYFCASQGVGTEAFFGQGTRLTVV.

V gene TRBV19 combines with J gene TRBJ2-7; 9 bases map to TRBD2. V lost 1 base, J lost 0 bases, and 7 bases stayed unmatched. This CDR3 region has 17 residues. The germline gives CDR1 LNHDA, CDR2 SQIVND (reference sequence). Here the CDR3 DNA reads TGTGCCAGTAGTATAGGAGCGGGGGGCTCCCCCTCCTACGAGCAGTACTTC. The encoded protein is CASSIGAGGSPSYEQYF. Complete variable domain (other parts from reference TRBV19 and TRBJ2-7): DGGITQSPKYLFRKEGQNVTLSCEQNLNHDAMYWYRQDPGQGLRLIYYSQIVNDFQKGDIAEGYSVSREKKESFPLTVTSAQKNPTAFYLCASSIGAGGSPSYEQYFGPGTRLTVT.

This chain uses TRBV7-9 with TRBJ2-4; tentative D call: TRBD1 (7 bases). The germline V gene has CDR1 SEHNR and CDR2 FQNEAQ (reference sequence). The CDR3 spans 14 residues. The V end lost 3 bases, the J end lost 6 bases, and 12 bases lay between the germline ends. CDR3 in DNA: TGTGCCAGCAGCTTTCGACAGGGAGGAAACATTCAGTACTTC. Translation gives CASSFRQGGNIQYF.

V is TRBV18 and J is TRBJ1-1; 7 nucleotides match TRBD1. This CDR3 has 13 residues. Trimming at V came to 1 base and at J to 4 bases, leaving 0 bases not matched to a gene. Germline V gives CDR1 KGHSH, CDR2 LQKENI. For the CDR3, the DNA is TGTGCCAGCTCACCACAGGGGGCCACTGAAGCTTTCTTT. It codes for CASSPQGATEAFF.